This T cell receptor (beta chain) is from a study of blood T cell repertoires in COVID-19. At the level of the study: The origin of the acute and convalescent COVID-19 samples was the United States, Italy and Spain.

Clones were sequenced by immunoSEQ multiplex PCR, and TCRdb holds only the in-frame ones, with some missing. The sample comprises nearly 350,000 clones, approximately 87% of which are singletons, and around 6% rests with the top ten. The CDR3 loop spans 15 amino acids. Germline CDR1 is SGHAT and CDR2 is FQNNGV. The V gene lost 0 bases and the J gene lost 5 bases, with 11 bases spanning the gap. Seattle's enrolled individuals joined amid active infection and were then monitored longitudinally. J is TRBJ1-5 and V is TRBV11-2; no reliable D call. Sequencing was done on a sample of peripheral blood. This sequence was found in a woman between 45 and 60 years old with COVID-19, enrolled during active disease. CDR3 DNA: TGTGCCAGCAGCTTAGATGGGCTCAGCTATCAGCCCCAGCATTTT. Its translation is CASSLDGLSYQPQHF.